The source of this TCR beta chain is a study of T cell responses to AZD1222 COVID-19 vaccine (dated by TCRdb to about 2021). Describing the broader study: AZD1222 recipients given second doses at about 4 weeks or at about 12 weeks were pooled, since spike-specific TCR depth and breadth were not found to differ between the two schedules. Trial participants were enrolled by age into 18-55, 56-69 and 70-plus year subgroups, with roughly 150, 30 and 60 TCR-sequenced participants respectively. A total of more than 230 trial participants underwent TCR sequencing, of whom about 200 had received two doses of AZD1222 and about 25 had received two doses of the MenACWY control vaccine. What the study reported, not specific to this receptor: Conclusions about previously exposed vaccinees are limited because only a handful of AZD1222 recipients were SARS-CoV-2 seropositive at baseline. Because no day 14 peak-response samples were available, repertoires were characterized only after the peak T cell response. Participants were mostly white British and included more females than males, and it was suggested by the authors that clonal diversity may have been underestimated. Vaccine-associated CD4 TCRs spanned the whole spike protein, with dominant responses in regions 160-218 and 743-854. In the small 56-69-year group, the increase in depth fell short of significance, most likely because of low power. Epitopes outside the regions mutated in the B.1.351 and B.1.1.7 variants were reportedly recognized by nearly half of the unique spike-specific TCRs. A significant rise in spike-specific TCR breadth and depth was observed after two AZD1222 doses relative to day 0 and relative to MenACWY recipients.

CDR1 and CDR2 were assigned from the germline V gene (reference sequence) as SEHNR and FQNEAQ. V is pared back by 2 bases and J by 2 bases, with 10 bases lying between the germline termini. The CDR3, from cysteine to phenylalanine, totals 14 residues. The sequence is cut down to CDR3 DNA, 42 bases in frame from base 1. On this clone: This receptor's antigen is unknown. One base away there is no much larger clone; base qualities are not given.

The time point label for this specimen denotes: baseline before first vaccination. Vaccinee samples came from UK trials COV001 and COV002, including a single-blind randomized controlled phase 2/3 trial of AZD1222 (ChAdOx1 nCoV-19) in healthy adults. For TCRbeta chain sequencing, PBMC samples were collected from trial participants at day 0 and at day 28 after the second dose. The CDR3 regions of human TCRbeta chains were subjected to immunosequencing. The paper's data handling went like this. Repertoire TCRs were checked for matches against a reference library of SARS-CoV-2-specific TCRs that had been generated using the MIRA antigen-specificity platform. Breadth meant the fraction of unique TCRs that were SARS-CoV-2-associated, whereas depth meant the fraction of total T cells that were SARS-CoV-2-associated. Using the MIRA data, each spike-specific TCR was assigned both to the spike region to which the TCR was reactive and to a CD4 or CD8 class. Log10-transformed breadth and depth values were compared by one-way ANOVA with Sidak's multiple comparisons tests. The source is immuneACCESS, and TCRdb retained only in-frame sequences with V and J called. Part of the clones is not carried over; for the studies checked, unresolved V genes explain less than half of this, and the remainder is unexplained. The D gene and trimming were derived from the DNA, and the V and J assignments and clone size from that table. The sample includes more than 150,000 clones, with 75% to 90% observed a single time. Around 5.8% of the sample belongs to the ten largest clones.

The sequence was collected from an adult in good health. The rearranged chain carries TRBV7-9 and TRBJ2-7; the D gene cannot be resolved reliably. Sequencing used peripheral blood, obtained on day 0 of AZD1222 vaccination. The nucleotide sequence is TGTGCCAGCAGCTTAATGGATCCTCCCTACGAGCAGTACTTC. Its protein product is CASSLMDPPYEQYF.